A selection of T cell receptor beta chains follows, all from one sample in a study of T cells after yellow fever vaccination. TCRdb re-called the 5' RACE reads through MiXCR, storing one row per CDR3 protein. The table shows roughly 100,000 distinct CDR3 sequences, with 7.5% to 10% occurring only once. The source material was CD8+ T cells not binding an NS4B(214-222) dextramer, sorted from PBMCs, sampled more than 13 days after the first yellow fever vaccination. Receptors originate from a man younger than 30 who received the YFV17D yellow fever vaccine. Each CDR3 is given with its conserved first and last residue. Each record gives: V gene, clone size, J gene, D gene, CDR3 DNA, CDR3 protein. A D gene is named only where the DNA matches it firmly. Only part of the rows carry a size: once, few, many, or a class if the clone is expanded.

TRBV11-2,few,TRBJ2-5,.,TGTGCCAGCAGCGAAACCGGGACTGGAGAGACCCAGTACTTC,CASSETGTGETQYF
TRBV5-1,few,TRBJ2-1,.,TGCGCCAGCAGCTCTGGTCCCCCAGGGGTGGCCTACAATGAGCAGTTCTTC,CASSSGPPGVAYNEQFF
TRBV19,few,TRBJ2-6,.,TGTGCCAGTAGCCGTCGCTCTGGGGCCAACGTCCTGACTTTC,CASSRRSGANVLTF
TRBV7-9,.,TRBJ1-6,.,TGTGCCAGCAGCCCACACAATTCACCCCTCCACTTT,CASSPHNSPLHF
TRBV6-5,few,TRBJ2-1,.,TGTGCCAGCAGTTACTCGGGGGCGCTTGAGCAGTTCTTC,CASSYSGALEQFF
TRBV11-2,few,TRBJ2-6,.,TGTGCCAGCAGGCTTCAAATCGGGGCCTCTGGGGCCAACGTCCTGACTTTC,CASRLQIGASGANVLTF
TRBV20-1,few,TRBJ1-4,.,TGCAGTGCTGAACCCAGTACAACTAATGAAAAACTGTTTTTT,CSAEPSTTNEKLFF
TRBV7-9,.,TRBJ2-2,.,TGTGCCAGCAGCTTAGCGGTCCGGGGAACGGTCACCGGGGAGCTGTTTTTT,CASSLAVRGTVTGELFF
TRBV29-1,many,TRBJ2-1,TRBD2,TGCAGCGTTCAAGGACTAGCGGGGATCAATGAGCAGTTCTTC,CSVQGLAGINEQFF
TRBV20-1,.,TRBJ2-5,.,TGCAGTGCTAGTGTTGGAGGGTCGTCGGTGGAGACCCAGTACTTC,CSASVGGSSVETQYF
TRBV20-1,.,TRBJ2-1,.,TGCAGTGCTACCGACAGGATAGACTACAATGAGCAGTTCTTC,CSATDRIDYNEQFF
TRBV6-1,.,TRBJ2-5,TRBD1,TGTGCCAGCAGTCGGACAGGGCAAGAGACCCAGTACTTC,CASSRTGQETQYF
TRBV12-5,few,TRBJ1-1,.,TGTGCTAGTGGTTGGGACATTAGGGGTTACACTGAAGCTTTCTTT,CASGWDIRGYTEAFF
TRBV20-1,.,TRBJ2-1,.,TGCAGTGCTAGAAGAGGGAGGAATGAGCAGTTCTTC,CSARRGRNEQFF
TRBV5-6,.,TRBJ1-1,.,TGTGCCAGCAGCTCGCTACAGGGAATAAGAACTGAAGCTTTCTTT,CASSSLQGIRTEAFF
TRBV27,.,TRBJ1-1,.,TGTGCCAGCAGTTTGACCCCCGCGGGGGTCACTGAAGCTTTCTTT,CASSLTPAGVTEAFF
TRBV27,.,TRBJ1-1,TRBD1,TGTGCCAGCAGTTGGACAGGTACGAACACTGAAGCTTTCTTT,CASSWTGTNTEAFF
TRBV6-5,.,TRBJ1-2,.,TGTGCCAGCAGTTACCCGACAGTATCCTATGGCTACACCTTC,CASSYPTVSYGYTF
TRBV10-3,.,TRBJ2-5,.,TGTGCCATCAGTGAGCCCTTAGAAGAGGGAAAAGAGACCCAGTACTTC,CAISEPLEEGKETQYF
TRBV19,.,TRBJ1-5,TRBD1,TGTGCCAGTAGTTATACAGGGGGCCGCAATCAGCCCCAGCATTTT,CASSYTGGRNQPQHF
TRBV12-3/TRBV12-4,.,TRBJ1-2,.,TGTGCCAGCACCCTCGGTGGGGTCTATGGCTACACCTTC,CASTLGGVYGYTF
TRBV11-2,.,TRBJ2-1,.,TGTGCCAGCAGCTTGGAGGTCAGTGAGCAGTTCTTC,CASSLEVSEQFF